The 11 T cell receptor beta chains presented below share a single source sample, sequenced in a study of T cell responses to AZD1222 COVID-19 vaccine. Sequenced by immunoSEQ multiplex PCR; TCRdb stores in-frame clones only, minus some. The table lists roughly 150,000 clones, more than 75% of them singletons. The sequenced sample was peripheral blood, obtained 28 days after the second AZD1222 dose. The receptors come from an adult who received the AZD1222 COVID-19 vaccine.

This clone was recorded once. The gene calls are TRBV5-1 and TRBJ1-1; a possible D gene is TRBD1 (5 bases). The CDR3 totals 15 residues. Trimming pared 0 bases from V and 4 bases from J, leaving 13 bases between. Germline assignment: CDR1 SGHRS and CDR2 YFSETQ. CDR3 protein: CASSLGGNRGTEAFF. The CDR3 nucleotides are TGCGCCAGCAGCTTGGGGGGCAATAGGGGCACTGAAGCTTTCTTT.

V and J are TRBV19 and TRBJ1-2; 12 bases align to TRBD1. V was clipped by 5 bases and J by 1 base; unmatched bases: 8. The germline V gene has CDR1 LNHDA and CDR2 SQIVND (reference sequence). The CDR3 is made up of 17 amino acids. CDR3 nucleotides: TGTGCCAGTAGTGACCGGGACAGGGGGCAACTTAACTATGGCTACACCTTC. This sequence encodes CASSDRDRGQLNYGYTF.

This rearrangement joins TRBV11-3 to TRBJ2-5, with 8 bases lining up with TRBD1. The CDR3 length is 14 residues. In germline, CDR1 is SGHNT, CDR2 YENEEA. V was pared by 5 bases and J by 1 base, with 3 bases of the junction left unmatched. As DNA, the CDR3 is TGTGCCAGCAGCCGCGACAGGGGCCAAGAGACCCAGTACTTC. This codes for CASSRDRGQETQYF.

The chain is built from TRBV2 and TRBJ1-6; D possibly corresponds to TRBD1 (5 bases). V lost 2 bases to trimming and J lost 5 bases, with 13 bases between them. Germline assignment: CDR1 SNHLY and CDR2 FYNNEI. The CDR3 sequence is 16 residues long. The CDR3 DNA reads as TGTGCCAGCAGTGAAAGGGGCGGGGGGAATAATTCACCCCTCCACTTT. Translation gives CASSERGGGNNSPLHF.

The chain employs TRBV3-1 (or the pseudogene TRBV3-2) and TRBJ2-2; no definite D call. The CDR3 is 16 amino acids. V lost 4 bases, J lost 1 base, and 13 bases lay in between. CDR1 is LGHDT and CDR2 is YNNKEL in the germline V gene (reference sequence). CDR3 sequence (DNA): TGTGCCAGCAGCCCTCCACGGCGAGGGAACACCGGGGAGCTGTTTTTT. Amino acid sequence: CASSPPRRGNTGELFF.

The chain links TRBV27 to TRBJ1-1, with D uncertain. Trimming took 7 bases from V and 7 from J, leaving 19 bases between them. This CDR3 contains 14 residues. The V gene's germline CDR1 is MNHEY and CDR2 SMNVEV (reference sequence). CDR3 DNA: TGTGCCAGCAAGATTGACCCATTATTGGGTGAAGCTTTCTTT. Translation: CASKIDPLLGEAFF.

The genes are TRBV5-4 and TRBJ2-7; a possible D gene is TRBD2 (5 bases). The CDR3 consists of 15 residues. V was pared by 1 base and J by 0 bases, with 11 bases between. CDR1 is SGHNT, CDR2 YYREEE, per germline (reference sequence). CDR3 bases: TGTGCCAGCAGCTTGAAATCCACTAGCTCCTACGAGCAGTACTTC. Protein sequence: CASSLKSTSSYEQYF.

The gene calls are TRBV5-6 and TRBJ2-7; 9 nucleotides match TRBD1. Germline lookup yields CDR1 SGHDT and CDR2 YYEEEE. This CDR3 has 14 residues. V gave up 1 base and J gave up 2 bases; unmatched junction bases: 1. The CDR3 region is CASSLRQGAYEQYF. The CDR3 DNA reads as TGTGCCAGCAGCTTGCGACAGGGGGCCTACGAGCAGTACTTC. The whole variable domain, filled in from reference TRBV5-6 and TRBJ2-7, reads DAGVTQSPTHLIKTRGQQVTLRCSPKSGHDTVSWYQQALGQGPQFIFQYYEEEERQRGNFPDRFSGHQFPNYSSELNVNALLLGDSALYLCASSLRQGAYEQYFGPGTRLTVT.

CDR3 amino acids: CATSREREYEQYF. CDR3 nucleotide sequence: TGTGCCACCAGCAGAGAACGGGAGTACGAGCAGTACTTC. The V call is TRBV15, the J call TRBJ2-7; TRBD2 might be the D (6 bases). CDR3 length: 13 amino acids. The germline gives CDR1 LNHNV, CDR2 YYDKDF (reference sequence). The V gene lost 0 bases and the J gene lost 4 bases, with 7 bases spanning the gap.

The chain has TRBV27 and TRBJ2-1; 10 bases match TRBD2. From germline, CDR1 is MNHEY and CDR2 SMNVEV (reference sequence). Trimming at V came to 8 bases and at J to 5 bases, leaving 9 bases not matched to a gene. This CDR3 comprises 15 residues. The chain's CDR3 is CASREVTSGHNEQFF. The CDR3 coding sequence is TGTGCCAGCCGCGAGGTGACTAGCGGGCACAATGAGCAGTTCTTC.

The gene calls are TRBV5-1 and TRBJ2-1; 11 bases align to TRBD2. Trimming took 4 bases from V and 4 from J; bases not matched to a gene: 7. This CDR3 region has 16 residues. Germline V gene sequence: CDR1 SGHRS, CDR2 YFSETQ. CDR3 region: CASSLTLAGVYNEQFF. CDR3 nucleotide sequence: TGCGCCAGCAGCCTTACACTAGCGGGGGTTTACAATGAGCAGTTCTTC. The full variable domain, in which reference TRBV5-1 and TRBJ2-1 provide the parts outside the CDR3, is KAGVTQTPRYLIKTRGQQVTLSCSPISGHRSVSWYQQTPGQGLQFLFEYFSETQRNKGNFPGRFSGRQFSNSRSEMNVSTLELGDSALYLCASSLTLAGVYNEQFFGPGTRLTVL.